The clone carrying this T cell receptor beta chain was recorded once. Antigen: not known. Gene names and germline match the mouse. The read halts 1 residue ahead of the CDR3 end, with the missing end drawn from the germline J gene. The V gene lost 2 bases and the J gene lost 4 bases, with 3 bases spanning the gap. CDR1 and CDR2 (germline): NNHNN, SYGAGS (reference sequence). There are 12 residues in the CDR3. The data stem from a study of tissue T cells after allogeneic stem cell transplantation. Study results and limitations: Few T cell clones were shared across patients, but motif clusters showed tissue-specific shared signatures. Which tissue TCRs were alloreactive or antigen-specific was not determined. Some clones might be persisting host cells. This small cohort was clinically heterogeneous, and sampling depth was a limitation. Anatomically similar tissues had similar TCR repertoires within each patient.

Profiled with immunoSEQ multiplex PCR; TCRdb holds only in-frame clones, not every one. This sample yields tens of thousands of clones, of which more than 65% are seen a single time; 0.35% to 0.5% belongs to the top ten. The chain joins TRBV13-2 to TRBJ1-4; no clear D. This clonotype originated in a female BALB/c mouse in good health. For this mouse line, the MHC haplotype is H2-d. The specimen sequenced was blood. CDR3 sequence: CASGESNERLFF. The sequenced part of the CDR3 DNA is TGTGCCAGCGGTGAAAGCAACGAAAGATTATTT.